This TCR beta chain was observed in a study of T-cell reconstitution after alpha-beta-depleted transplantation in children. Preparation of the TCRbeta library used unique molecular identifiers. One entry per CDR3 protein results from TCRdb running MiXCR on the PCR reads. The table lists about 200,000 distinct CDR3 sequences, about 7% of them singletons. Study findings and constraints: From newly produced T cells came most of the T-cell counts and diversity one year after transplant.

This clonotype was picked up a small number of times. The target antigen is unknown. This clonotype originated in a boy aged 2-9 years with acute lymphoblastic leukemia, due to receive a stem cell transplant. This material consisted of PBMCs, taken before TCRalphabeta/CD19-depleted stem cell transplant.

Written as DNA, the CDR3 is TGTGCCAGCAGTCCCCAAAGACTAGCGGGAGTCTACGAGCAGTACTTC. Translating it yields CASSPQRLAGVYEQYF. This rearrangement joins TRBV27 to TRBJ2-7; TRBD2 matches at 12 bases. CDR1 is MNHEY, CDR2 SMNVEV, per germline (reference sequence). CDR3 length equals 16 residues. Losses at the gene ends were 5 bases for V and 3 bases for J; bases not matched to a gene: 8.